The sequence of this TCR beta chain was determined in a study of response to subunit inactivated influenza vaccine. This clonotype turned up a few times. Antigen specificity is unknown. Losses at the gene ends were 0 bases for V and 4 bases for J; bases not matched to a gene: 16. The CDR3 sequence is 19 residues long. Germline CDR1 and CDR2: LGHDT and YNNKEL (reference sequence). MiXCR was run by TCRdb on the RT-PCR reads, yielding one entry per CDR3 protein. Among roughly 650,000 distinct CDR3 sequences listed, approximately 14% were seen once. Study findings and constraints: The authors suggested that every seasonal influenza vaccination recruits few new T cells.

The receptor was derived from a man in his fifties who received an inactivated influenza vaccine. The sequencing here drew on PBMCs from blood, taken less than 15 days before vaccination. V and J are TRBV3-1 and TRBJ2-3; 7 bases map to TRBD2. The CDR3 coding sequence is TGTGCCAGCAGCCAAGAATCTAGCGGTCTGAGGGGAAAGGCAGATACGCAGTATTTT. Its translation is CASSQESSGLRGKADTQYF.